A selection of T cell receptor beta chains follows, all from one sample in a study of shared clonotypes between healthy human individuals. Profiling relied on immunoSEQ multiplex PCR, and the TCRdb table lists in-frame clones only, not all of them. The data show 2 million to 2.5 million clones, nearly 97% seen once. Sequenced material: naive CD4+ T cells sorted from blood. The source is a man younger than 35 in good health. Both conserved end residues are part of each CDR3. The order of the fields is D gene, J gene, V gene, clone size, CDR3 DNA, CDR3 protein. D genes are given only for firm matches. Rows may omit the clone size; those that give it use once, few, many or a size class.

>TRBD1|TRBJ1-5|TRBV2|-
TGTGCCAGCAGTGACAGGGGGCTCAGTATTCAGCCCCAGCATTTT
CASSDRGLSIQPQHF
>TRBD1|TRBJ2-1|TRBV15|-
TGTGCCACCAGCACCACACAGGGGGCGTTTAACAATGAGCAGTTCTTC
CATSTTQGAFNNEQFF
>-|TRBJ2-2|TRBV7-3|-
TGTGCCAGCAGCTTCTCGCAGGGTGGCACCGGGGAGCTGTTTTTT
CASSFSQGGTGELFF
>TRBD1|TRBJ2-5|TRBV7-3|once
TGTGCCAGCAGCTTAGCAGGGGGCAAAGAGACCCAGTACTTC
CASSLAGGKETQYF
>TRBD1|TRBJ1-2|TRBV27|-
TGTGCCAGCAGTTGGGACAGGGGTAATGGCTACACCTTC
CASSWDRGNGYTF
>-|TRBJ1-3|TRBV11-2|-
TGTGCCAGCAGCTTAGACAGGGTGACCATATATTTT
CASSLDRVTIYF
>-|TRBJ1-3|TRBV6-5|once
TGTGCCAGCAGGAAAGACAGTAACTCTGGAAACACCATATATTTT
CASRKDSNSGNTIYF
>-|TRBJ1-3|TRBV19|once
TGTGCCAGTAGAACGACAGAACTTGGAAACACCATATATTTT
CASRTTELGNTIYF
>TRBD1|TRBJ1-1|TRBV28|-
TGTGCCAGCAGCTCCTCCGGGACAGGGATGAACACTGAAGCTTTCTTT
CASSSSGTGMNTEAFF
>-|TRBJ2-7|TRBV7-8|-
TGTGCCAGCAGGTCCGAGGACTTCCGGACTTCTAACTACGAGCAGTACTTC
CASRSEDFRTSNYEQYF
>-|TRBJ1-1|TRBV20-1|-
TGCAGTGCTAAGGCCACCGAAGCTTTCTTT
CSAKATEAFF